This T cell receptor beta chain was observed in a study of blood T cells in healthy people across ages (dated by TCRdb to 2013 to 2016). Context from the whole study: In model experiments, template switching captured roughly one uniquely barcoded TCR beta cDNA molecule for every two T cells. Using deep sequencing normalized with unique cDNA molecular identifiers, the study measured how TCR beta repertoire diversity changes with age. Two additional independent replicas of 1 million unique cDNA reads from the same blood draw were analyzed for two donors (one aged 18 to 30 and one aged 80 or older). The donors were divided into four age groups: young (average approximately 16 years), middle-aged (roughly 42), aged (about 56) and long-lived (82). To avoid experimental bias, donors of different ages were spread randomly across the sequencing lanes. What the study reported, not specific to this receptor: Conclusive comparison of naive and antigen-experienced compartments was prevented by the profiling of bulk unsorted PBMCs. Because the CMV infection status of the donors was unknown, age-related changes in expanded clonotypes may potentially have been confounded. The percentage of naive T cells measured by flow cytometry correlated strongly with observed TCR beta diversity. Estimates of total diversity from one million sequenced T cells were regarded as lower bounds and underestimates. Compared with the aged group, the long-lived group had more naive CD4+ T cells, fewer expanded clones and increased TCR diversity, suggesting age selection. As age increased, observed TCR beta diversity per million T cells dropped in a roughly linear way, and a significant reduction was already evident by age about 40.

The donors were 40 or so Caucasian individuals from Russia, aged roughly 6 to 95 years, who were systemically healthy. Each donor gave ten milliliters of peripheral blood, drawn into EDTA-treated Vacutainer tubes. Ficoll-Paque density-gradient centrifugation was used to isolate PBMCs, with at least 6 million obtained per sample. Trizol reagent was used to extract total RNA from PBMCs, with at least 5.5 micrograms per sample. The percentages of naive CD45RAhigh/CD27high T cells were determined by flow cytometry on a PBMC aliquot from every donor. V loses 0 bases at its end and J loses 1 base; junction bases beyond the gene matches: 9. The CDR3 has 19 amino acids, counting the end cysteine and phenylalanine. The read is trimmed to its CDR3 DNA, 57 bases read in frame from base 1. The germline V gene (reference sequence) yields SGHNT for CDR1 and YYREEE for CDR2. As concerns this clonotype: No antigen is known for it. No clone much larger than this one lies a single base away; base qualities are absent.

Receptor libraries were prepared by 5' RACE. Sequencing instrument: Illumina HiSeq 2500. A second PCR of 7 to 11 cycles was run with a J-beta primer mix and a sample-barcoded 5' primer. Each TCR beta cDNA molecule received a unique molecular identifier from a template-switch 5' adaptor carrying 12 random nucleotides. Each sample yielded at least 2.5 million CDR3-containing paired-end reads. First-strand cDNA synthesis was performed from all RNA using the Mint cDNA synthesis kit, with priming by a TRBC-specific oligonucleotide. After uracil-DNA glycosylase treatment, a first 18-cycle PCR used universal primers M1SS and BC2_uni_R on all cDNA. Per the original workflow: Each sample was normalized by randomly selecting 1 million high-quality reads, each carrying a distinct molecular identifier. Reads with shared molecular identifiers were discarded instead of being binned into consensus sequences. MiTCR, set to a Q25 quality threshold and the strictest error-elimination algorithm, was used for CDR3 identification, clonotype clustering and error correction. A nonparametric unseen species model with Euler transformation was used to estimate lower-bound total TCR beta diversity. TCRdb trimmed public reads at Q25 via fastp, called clones via MiXCR and kept in-frame beta chains. Identical CDR3 protein sequences are pooled into one entry, listed with their most common genes and DNA. These V and J calls originate from TCRdb's pipeline instead of the authors' own analysis. The sample table holds roughly 800,000 distinct CDR3 sequences, of which roughly 64% were seen once. The leading ten clones occupy about 20% of the sample.

What was sequenced was blood. This TCR derives from a man aged 25-45 years in good health. The chain is assembled from TRBV5-4 and TRBJ2-1, and 11 junction bases match TRBD2. The sequenced DNA: TGTGCCAGCAGCTTGGGCGGGGGGAGGACTAGCGGGTCCTACAATGAGCAGTTCTTC. Its amino acids are CASSLGGGRTSGSYNEQFF.